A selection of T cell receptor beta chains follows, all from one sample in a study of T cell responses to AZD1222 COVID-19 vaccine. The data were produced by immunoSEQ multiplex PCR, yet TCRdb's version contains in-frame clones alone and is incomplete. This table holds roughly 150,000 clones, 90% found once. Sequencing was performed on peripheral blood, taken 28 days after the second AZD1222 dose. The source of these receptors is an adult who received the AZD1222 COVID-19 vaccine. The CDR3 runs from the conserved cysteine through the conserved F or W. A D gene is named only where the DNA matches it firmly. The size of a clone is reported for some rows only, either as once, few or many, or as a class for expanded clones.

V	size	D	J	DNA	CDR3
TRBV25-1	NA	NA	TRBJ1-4	TGTGCCAGCAGTCGTCGGGGCGAGACTAATGAAAAACTGTTTTTT	CASSRRGETNEKLFF
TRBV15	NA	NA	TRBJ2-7	TGTGCCACCAGCAGAGAACTAGGCCTCTACGAGCAGTACTTC	CATSRELGLYEQYF
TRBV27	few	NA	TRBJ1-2	TGTGCCAGCAGTTTATACAAGCAGGCCACGAGCTATGGCTACACCTTC	CASSLYKQATSYGYTF
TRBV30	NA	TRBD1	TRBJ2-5	TGTGCCTGGAGTTCAGGGGGCCTAGAGACCCAGTACTTC	CAWSSGGLETQYF
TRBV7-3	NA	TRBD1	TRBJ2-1	TGTGCCAGCAGCTCGGACAGGGGGCCGGGTGAGCAGTTCTTC	CASSSDRGPGEQFF
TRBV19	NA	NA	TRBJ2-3	TGTGCCAGTACTGGGAGTACAGATACGCAGTATTTT	CASTGSTDTQYF
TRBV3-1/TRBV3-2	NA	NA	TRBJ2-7	TGTGCCAGCAGCCCGACAGGATCTACCTACGAGCAGTACTTC	CASSPTGSTYEQYF
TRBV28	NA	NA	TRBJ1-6	TGTGCCAGCAGCTCCCTTAACACGTTTTATAATTCACCCCTCCACTTT	CASSSLNTFYNSPLHF
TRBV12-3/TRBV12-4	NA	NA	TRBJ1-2	TGTGCCAGCAGATCCGGCCAAGTAGGTGGCTACACCTTC	CASRSGQVGGYTF
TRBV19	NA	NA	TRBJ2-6	TGTGCCAGTAGTCGGATTGCCGGGGCCAACGTCCTGACTTTC	CASSRIAGANVLTF
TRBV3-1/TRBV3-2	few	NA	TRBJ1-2	TGTGCCAGCAGCCCGTCGGCCTCGGAGGGCTACACCTTC	CASSPSASEGYTF
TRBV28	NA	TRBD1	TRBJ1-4	TGTGCCACCGAAGCATCGACAGGGGCGGATGAAAAACTGTTTTTT	CATEASTGADEKLFF
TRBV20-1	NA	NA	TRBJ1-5	TGCAGTGCTAGTGGGGGGTTCGGGACGGCGGATCTTCGTTTTAGCAATCAGCCCCAGCATTTT	CSASGGFGTADLRFSNQPQHF
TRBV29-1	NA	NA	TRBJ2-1	TGCAGCGTTGAAGTCCAAGAACTACAGGAGCAGTTCTTC	CSVEVQELQEQFF
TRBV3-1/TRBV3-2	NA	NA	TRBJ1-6	TGTGCCAGCAGCCAAGATGACCCAGCGGCCTTCCCCCATAATTCACCCCTCCACTTT	CASSQDDPAAFPHNSPLHF
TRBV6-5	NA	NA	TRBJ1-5	TGTGCCAGCCTGGAACAGGGTTATAGCAATCAGCCCCAGCATTTT	CASLEQGYSNQPQHF
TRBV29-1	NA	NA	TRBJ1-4	TGCAGCGTTGAAGGGTGGGGGGCGCAAGATGAAAAACTGTTTTTT	CSVEGWGAQDEKLFF
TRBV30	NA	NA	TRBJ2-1	TGTGCCTGGAGTGTTACCACTACCGGGACTCTCAATGAGCAGTTCTTC	CAWSVTTTGTLNEQFF
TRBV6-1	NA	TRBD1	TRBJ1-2	TGTGCCAGCAGTGAACAGCACAGGGGGAACTATGGCTACACCTTC	CASSEQHRGNYGYTF
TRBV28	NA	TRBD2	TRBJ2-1	TGTGCCAGCAGTTTGAGCGGGAGCTACAATGAGCAGTTCTTC	CASSLSGSYNEQFF
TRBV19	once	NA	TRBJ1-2	TGTGCCAGTAGTCCATCTCCCCAAGGGACTCCCTCCAACTATGGCTACACCTTC	CASSPSPQGTPSNYGYTF
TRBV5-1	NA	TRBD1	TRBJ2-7	TGCGCCAGCAACCCAGACAGGGGGTCTGGGGAGCAGTACTTC	CASNPDRGSGEQYF
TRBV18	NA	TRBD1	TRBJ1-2	TGTGCCAGCTTTCCGGGACAGGGGGCTGAGGCGAACTATGGCTACACCTTC	CASFPGQGAEANYGYTF
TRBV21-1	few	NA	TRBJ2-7	TGTGCCAGCAGCACCGAGACAGGGATGGGGGGTAACTACGAGCAGTACTTC	CASSTETGMGGNYEQYF
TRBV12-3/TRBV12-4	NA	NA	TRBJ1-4	TGTGCCAGCAGTTTGATCGAGGTGGGAGAACTGTTTTTT	CASSLIEVGELFF
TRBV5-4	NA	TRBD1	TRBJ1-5	TGTGCCAGCAGCTTGAGGGGACAGGGCTATCAGCCCCAGCATTTT	CASSLRGQGYQPQHF
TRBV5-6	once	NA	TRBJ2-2	TGTGCCAGCAGGAGACTCGGGGGCGCGAACACCGGGGAGCTGTTTTTT	CASRRLGGANTGELFF
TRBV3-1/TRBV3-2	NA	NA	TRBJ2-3	TGTGCCAGCAGCCAAGAGGACTTCCGACTAAGCACAGATACGCAGTATTTT	CASSQEDFRLSTDTQYF
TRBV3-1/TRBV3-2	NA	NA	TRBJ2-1	TGTGCCAGCAGCCAAACGACGGGGGACCGAACCGAAGACAATGAGCAGTTCTTC	CASSQTTGDRTEDNEQFF
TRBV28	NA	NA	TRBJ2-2	TGTGCCAGCAGTGGGGGGGCTAGCGGCACCGGGGAGCTGTTTTTT	CASSGGASGTGELFF
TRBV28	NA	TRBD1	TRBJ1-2	TGTGCCAGCACTGAGGGACAGTCAAACTATGGCTACACCTTC	CASTEGQSNYGYTF
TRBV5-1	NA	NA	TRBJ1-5	TGCGCCAGCAGCTTGGCTAGCAATCAGCCCCAGCATTTT	CASSLASNQPQHF
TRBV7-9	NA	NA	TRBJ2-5	TGTGCCAGCAGCTTGGGCTTAGGGTACTTGGGGGAGACCCAGTACTTC	CASSLGLGYLGETQYF
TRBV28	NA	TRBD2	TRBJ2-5	TGTGCTGCTACCCGGACTAGCGGGTATTACCAAGAGACCCAGTACTTC	CAATRTSGYYQETQYF
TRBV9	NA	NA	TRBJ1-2	TGTGCCAGCAGCGAACAGGGAGTAGACTATGGCTACACCTTC	CASSEQGVDYGYTF
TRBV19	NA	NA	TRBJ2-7	TGTGCCAGTAGTATCGGCACCCTCTCCTACGAGCAGTACTTC	CASSIGTLSYEQYF
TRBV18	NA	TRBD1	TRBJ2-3	TGTGCCAGCTCACCCACACAGGGGGATACGCAGTATTTT	CASSPTQGDTQYF
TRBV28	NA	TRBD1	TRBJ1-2	TGTGCCAGCCTAGGGACAGTCTATGGCTACACCTTC	CASLGTVYGYTF
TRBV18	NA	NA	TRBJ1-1	TGTGCCAGCTCACTGACTAAGACGGGCACTGAAGCTTTCTTT	CASSLTKTGTEAFF